The 7 T cell receptor beta chains given below trace back to one sample, sequenced in a study of blood T cell repertoires in COVID-19. Profiled with immunoSEQ multiplex PCR; TCRdb holds only in-frame clones, not every one. Here the sample spans 65,000 or so clones, around 90% being singletons. The sample consisted of peripheral blood. The receptors come from a man aged 55 to 69 with acute or convalescent COVID-19.

This clone has a single count. The chain has TRBV12-3 or TRBV12-4 and TRBJ1-3; unclear D gene. The CDR3 consists of 12 residues. V was pared by 0 bases and J by 8 bases, with 5 bases between. The DNA for the CDR3 is TGTGCCAGCAGTTTAGCGAGGGACACCATATATTTT. Its translation is CASSLARDTIYF.

The rearrangement joins TRBV5-1 to TRBJ1-1, with D tentatively TRBD1 (5 bases). Germline assignment: CDR1 SGHRS and CDR2 YFSETQ. V lost 4 bases to trimming and J lost 2 bases, with 15 bases between them. The CDR3 is 15 amino acids. For the CDR3, the DNA is TGCGCCAGCAGCCCCGGATGGGACTCAAACACTGAAGCTTTCTTT. Translation gives CASSPGWDSNTEAFF.

The chain couples TRBV30 to TRBJ1-1, with 7 bases aligning to TRBD1. V lost 0 bases and J lost 4; bases outside the gene matches: 11. CDR3 length equals 16 residues. In germline, CDR1 is GTSNPN, CDR2 SVGIG (reference sequence). CDR3 amino acids: CAWSVQTGRYSTEAFF. For the CDR3, the DNA is TGTGCCTGGAGTGTTCAGACAGGGCGCTATTCCACTGAAGCTTTCTTT.

The chain is built from TRBV6-1 and TRBJ2-2; TRBD2 is a possible D gene (5 bases). Germline CDR1 reads MNHNS; CDR2 reads SASEGT. Trimming removed 3 bases at V and 5 bases at J, with 13 bases between. The CDR3 covers 15 residues. The CDR3 sequence is CASSDKRTWTGELFF. CDR3 nucleotides: TGTGCCAGCAGTGATAAGCGGACTTGGACCGGGGAGCTGTTTTTT.

The V gene is TRBV4-1, the J gene TRBJ1-5; D remains ambiguous. V shed 2 bases and J shed 4 bases, with 3 bases lying between them. The CDR3 is 12 amino acids. CDR1 MGHRA and CDR2 YSYEKL come from the germline V gene. CDR3 nucleotides: TGCGCCAGCAGCCAACCTAATCAGCCCCAGCATTTT. It specifies CASSQPNQPQHF.

CDR3 coding DNA: TGTGCCAGCAATAACCGCCTGGGGGGGGAAGCTTTCTTT. This codes for CASNNRLGGEAFF. V is TRBV6-5 and J is TRBJ1-1, with D possibly being TRBD1 (5 bases). The germline V and J ends were trimmed by 7 bases and 8 bases, with 17 bases remaining between them. The CDR3 is made up of 13 amino acids. Germline CDR1 is MNHEY and CDR2 is SVGAGI.

This chain uses TRBV25-1 with TRBJ1-5; perhaps TRBD1 as D (5 bases). This CDR3 comprises 13 residues. CDR1 is MGHDK and CDR2 is SYGVNS in the germline V gene. Trimming shortened V by 2 bases and J by 6 bases, and 8 bases separated the two germline ends. Here the CDR3 DNA reads TGTGCCAGCAGTGAAGGCGGGGCTCAGCCCCAGCATTTT. It encodes CASSEGGAQPQHF.